This TCR beta chain was recovered during a study of early T cells in non-severe SARS-CoV-2 infection. Study at large: Chains from this unsorted whole-blood bulk RNA could not be paired. Overall study findings and caveats: Clonotype matching in VDJdb favored anti-spike CD8 responses and did not capture private and CD4 specificities.

Researchers tagged individual cDNA molecules with unique molecular identifiers. Each CDR3 protein is one row after TCRdb ran MiXCR on the 5' RACE reads. The sample includes around 84,000 distinct CDR3 sequences, about 12% seen only once; the top ten take about 2.7%. With respect to this clonotype: Its antigen is not known.

This CDR3 is built from 14 residues. V lost 3 bases, J lost 1 base, and 6 bases lay in between. Per germline, CDR1 LGHDT and CDR2 YNNKEL (reference sequence). The chain employs TRBV3-1 and TRBJ2-2; D may be TRBD1 (5 bases). This clonotype originated in an adult who was a healthcare worker with PCR-confirmed SARS-CoV-2 infection or an uninfected control (not recorded which). The sample was whole blood. The chain's CDR3 is CASSHGQNTGELFF. The CDR3 region has the DNA TGTGCCAGCAGCCATGGACAGAACACCGGGGAGCTGTTTTTT.